Sequencing of this T cell receptor beta chain was carried out in a study of control samples from healthy donors and cancer patients. Sequencing was performed with immunoSEQ multiplex PCR; in TCRdb, only in-frame clones are kept and a portion is missing. The data show some 130,000 clones, 80% to 95% seen once. The clonotype originates from a man aged 40-55 years in good health. The specimen sequenced was blood.

DNA for the CDR3: TGTGCCAGCAGCGTAGGATCGGGGGGGCCCGGCGAGCAGTTCTTC. Encoded protein: CASSVGSGGPGEQFF. The chain combines TRBV9 with TRBJ2-1; 8 nucleotides match TRBD2. V trimming: 0 bases; J trimming: 10 bases; junction bases outside the gene matches: 9. Germline V CDR1 and CDR2: SGDLS, YYNGEE. CDR3 length equals 15 residues.